The entry that follows covers one TCR beta chain sequence. What it recognizes is unknown. The record originates from a study of cytomegalovirus exposure and HLA in healthy donors. CDR1 is SQVTM, CDR2 ANQGSEA, per germline. CDR3 length: 14 residues. Trimming cost V 5 bases and J 5 bases; bases outside gene matches: 10. The assay was immunoSEQ multiplex PCR, and TCRdb's table has in-frame clones only and misses some. The sample includes fewer than 200,000 clones, 85% seen only once; the top ten take approximately 15%. Whole-study results and caveats: Reported results showed that the classifier diagnosed cytomegalovirus status with high specificity and sensitivity. The study listed 164 cytomegalovirus-associated TCR beta chains.

The chain joins TRBV29-1 to TRBJ2-7; TRBD1 matches at 9 bases. The receptor's source is a man between 18 and 35 years old in good health and CMV-seropositive. The sequenced material came from PBMCs. CDR3 in amino acids: CSVRNGTGFDEQYF. CDR3 nucleotides: TGCAGCGTTCGAAATGGGACAGGGTTCGACGAGCAGTACTTC.